The 4 T cell receptor beta chains reported below all come from one sample, sequenced in a study of tumor and adjacent non-tumor tissue in lung cancer. Three rounds of nested PCR, following a modified ARM-PCR protocol, produced the TCRbeta library. Each CDR3 protein gets one entry after TCRdb re-called the multiplex PCR reads with MiXCR. This table holds 50,000 to 60,000 distinct CDR3 sequences, about 79% found once. This sample's RNA came from whole unsorted tissue. This non-tumor lung sample came from over 3 cm beyond the tumor edge. The source material was distant non-tumor lung tissue. The receptors here all came from a woman in her sixties or seventies with non-small cell lung cancer.

Regarding this clonotype: This is likely a read error, given that the CDR3 carries no conserved phenylalanine or tryptophan at its end. The chain couples TRBV6-2 or TRBV6-3 to TRBJ2-7; D perhaps matches TRBD2 (6 bases). Trimming left V 9 bases short and J 6 bases short, with 18 bases between. Germline V gene lookup returns CDR1 MNHEY and CDR2 SVGEGT. The CDR3 is 13 residues long. CDR3 nucleotide sequence: TGTGCCAGGAGTGTGGACGGGGGTGGCGAGCAGTACCTC. It yields the protein CARSVDGGGEQYL.

As concerns this clonotype: At one end, the junction sequence differs from germline, possibly due to a read error. V usage is TRBV12-3 or TRBV12-4 and J usage is TRBJ1-5; D might be TRBD1 (6 bases). There are 15 residues in the CDR3. CDR3 nucleotides: TGTGCCAGCTGTTCAGGCGGACAGAACAATCAACCCCTGTATTTT. Amino acids: CASCSGGQNNQPLYF.

A note on this clonotype: Germline and junction disagree at one end, which may indicate a read error. The chain combines TRBV4-2 with TRBJ2-7; 14 nucleotides match TRBD2. The CDR3 consists of 16 residues. Germline V gene lookup returns CDR1 LGHNA and CDR2 YNFKEQ. The DNA of the CDR3 is TGTGTCAGCAGCCAGACTAGCGGGGGGGCGAATTACGAGCAGTACTTC. It specifies CVSSQTSGGANYEQYF.

As regards this clonotype: Sequence at one end of the junction differs from germline and may be a read error. The gene calls are TRBV11-1 and TRBJ1-1; D ambiguous. This CDR3 has 14 amino acids. In germline, CDR1 is SGHAT, CDR2 FQDESV (reference sequence). The CDR3 DNA is TGTGTCAGCAGCTTGAACGGTATAAACACTGAAGCTTTCTTT. Translation gives CVSSLNGINTEAFF.